A selection of T cell receptor beta chains follows, all from one sample in a study of glioma-infiltrating T cells after dendritic cell vaccination. Here immunoSEQ multiplex PCR was the method, and the copy in TCRdb shows in-frame clones only, minus some. Among over 80,000 clones listed, 80% to 90% were seen once. The sequencing used blood, collected after dendritic cell vaccination. These receptors originate from a human donor with glioblastoma. CDR3s include the opening cysteine and the closing phenylalanine or tryptophan. D genes are given only for firm matches. Expanded clones get a size class; other rows say once, few or many, or leave the size out.

14 | TRBJ2-3 | TRBD2 | TRBV6-4 | few | CASSASGGTDTQYF | TGTGCCAGCAGTGCTAGCGGGGGCACAGATACGCAGTATTTT
12 | TRBJ2-2 | - | TRBV23-1 | once | CASPQRSGELFF | TGCGCCAGCCCTCAGAGGTCCGGGGAGCTGTTTTTT
17 | TRBJ2-3 | - | TRBV5-4 | - | CASSQIRRGLNTDTQYF | TGTGCCAGCAGCCAAATACGAAGGGGACTGAACACAGATACGCAGTATTTT
12 | TRBJ1-4 | - | TRBV28 | - | CASSARGEKLFF | TGTGCCAGCAGTGCGAGGGGGGAAAAACTGTTTTTT
12 | TRBJ2-1 | - | TRBV6-7 | - | CAPWGHYNEQFF | TGTGCCCCCTGGGGACATTACAATGAGCAGTTCTTC
14 | TRBJ1-2 | TRBD1 | TRBV2 | - | CASRPGQGGGGYTF | TGTGCCAGCAGGCCGGGACAGGGAGGCGGTGGCTACACCTTC
13 | TRBJ1-2 | - | TRBV7-8 | - | CASSLDRLYGYTF | TGTGCCAGCAGCTTAGACAGGCTCTATGGCTACACCTTC
13 | TRBJ2-5 | - | TRBV6-1 | - | CASIQGQQETQYF | TGTGCCAGCATACAAGGACAGCAAGAGACCCAGTACTTC
19 | TRBJ1-4 | TRBD1 | TRBV19 | - | CASSKRGAGQGQNNEKLFF | TGTGCCAGTAGTAAACGTGGAGCGGGACAGGGGCAGAATAATGAAAAACTGTTTTTT
15 | TRBJ1-5 | TRBD1 | TRBV19 | - | CASTTDRASNQPQHF | TGTGCCAGTACTACGGACAGGGCGAGCAATCAGCCCCAGCATTTT
11 | TRBJ1-1 | - | TRBV20-1 | once | CSAFRNTEAFF | TGCAGTGCTTTTCGGAACACTGAAGCTTTCTTT
13 | TRBJ2-1 | - | TRBV12-2 | - | CASRPGQRDEQFF | TGTGCAAGTCGCCCCGGACAGAGGGATGAGCAGTTCTTC
16 | TRBJ1-1 | - | TRBV7-2 | - | CASSFRRPGEDTEAFF | TGTGCCAGCAGCTTTAGGCGACCAGGGGAAGACACTGAAGCTTTCTTT
15 | TRBJ1-2 | TRBD1 | TRBV6-5 | - | CASSYSGTGDYGYTF | TGTGCCAGCAGTTACTCGGGGACAGGGGATTATGGCTACACCTTC
18 | TRBJ2-5 | TRBD2 | TRBV7-2 | - | CASSPAVTSRVTQETQYF | TGTGCCAGCAGCCCAGCTGTGACTAGCCGAGTCACTCAAGAGACCCAGTACTTC
18 | TRBJ2-7 | TRBD2 | TRBV4-1 | - | CASSQVPSGVPLGGEQYF | TGCGCCAGCAGCCAAGTTCCTAGCGGGGTCCCTTTGGGAGGCGAGCAGTACTTC
13 | TRBJ1-5 | - | TRBV6-1 | - | CASKEGRNQPQHF | TGTGCCAGCAAGGAGGGGCGTAATCAGCCCCAGCATTTT
17 | TRBJ2-1 | TRBD1 | TRBV18 | - | CASSPPVTGIPYNEQFF | TGTGCCAGCTCACCACCTGTGACAGGGATACCCTACAATGAGCAGTTCTTC
18 | TRBJ1-3 | TRBD1 | TRBV7-6 | - | CASSLVPGQGTSGNTIYF | TGTGCCAGCAGCTTAGTACCGGGACAGGGAACTTCTGGAAACACCATATATTTT
14 | TRBJ2-3 | TRBD2 | TRBV7-3 | - | CAREGGILTDTQYF | TGTGCCCGGGAGGGCGGGATTTTAACAGATACGCAGTATTTT
15 | TRBJ1-1 | - | TRBV6-6 | few | CASSYGRRGDTEAFF | TGTGCCAGCAGTTACGGCCGCAGGGGTGATACTGAAGCTTTCTTT
14 | TRBJ1-1 | TRBD1 | TRBV11-2 | once | CASSAGTANTEAFF | TGTGCCAGCAGCGCAGGGACAGCGAACACTGAAGCTTTCTTT